This TCR beta chain was obtained from a study of blood T cell repertoires in COVID-19. As processed by the authors: Reference gene primer amplification yielded estimated nucleated cell counts. The table came from immunoSEQ multiplex PCR; TCRdb's copy has only in-frame clones and leaves some out. The D gene and trimming were derived from the DNA, and the V and J assignments and clone size from that table. The sample has approximately 100,000 clones, over 70% seen once. CDR1 SGHRS and CDR2 YFSETQ come from the germline V gene. V was trimmed by 0 bases and J by 6 bases, leaving 10 bases between them. The CDR3 extends over 14 amino acids.

Sequencing was performed on peripheral blood. This clonotype was sampled from a man in his fifties with acute or convalescent COVID-19. The genes are TRBV5-1 and TRBJ2-1; possible D gene TRBD1, 5 bases. CDR3 DNA: TGCGCCAGCAGCTTGGGGACAAAGACCAATGAGCAGTTCTTC. It specifies CASSLGTKTNEQFF.